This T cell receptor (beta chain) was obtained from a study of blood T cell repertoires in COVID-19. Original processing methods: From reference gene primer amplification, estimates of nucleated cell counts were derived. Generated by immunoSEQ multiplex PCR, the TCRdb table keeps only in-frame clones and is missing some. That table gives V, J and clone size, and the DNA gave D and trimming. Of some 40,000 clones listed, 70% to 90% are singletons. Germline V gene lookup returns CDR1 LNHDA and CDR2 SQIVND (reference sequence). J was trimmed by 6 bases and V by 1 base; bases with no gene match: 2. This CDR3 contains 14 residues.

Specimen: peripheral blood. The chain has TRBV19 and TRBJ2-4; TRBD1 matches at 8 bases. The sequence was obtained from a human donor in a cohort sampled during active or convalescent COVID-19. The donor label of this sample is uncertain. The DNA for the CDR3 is TGTGCCAGTAGTATAGGACAGGGGATAAACATTCAGTACTTC. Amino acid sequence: CASSIGQGINIQYF.